This T cell receptor (beta chain) stems from a study of metastatic and nonmetastatic thyroid tumors. No patient received treatment before thyroid surgery. This clone was seen repeatedly, ten times or more. Using MiXCR, TCRdb re-called clones from the PCR reads. Of tens of thousands of clones in the sample, 11% to 15% were seen once. The CDR3 loop spans 13 amino acids. The germline CDR1 and CDR2 sequences are SNHLY and FYNNEI. V was shortened by 6 bases and J by 2 bases, with 7 bases between the two germline ends. This chain links TRBV2 with TRBJ2-2; D might be TRBD1 (5 bases). This clonotype was sampled from a male donor with papillary thyroid cancer or a benign thyroid nodule (not recorded which). Some clones in this sample may be carry-over from other donors' samples. What was sequenced was blood. The CDR3 reads CASRGQNTGELFF. CDR3 sequence (DNA): TGTGCCAGCAGAGGACAAAACACCGGGGAGCTGTTTTTT.